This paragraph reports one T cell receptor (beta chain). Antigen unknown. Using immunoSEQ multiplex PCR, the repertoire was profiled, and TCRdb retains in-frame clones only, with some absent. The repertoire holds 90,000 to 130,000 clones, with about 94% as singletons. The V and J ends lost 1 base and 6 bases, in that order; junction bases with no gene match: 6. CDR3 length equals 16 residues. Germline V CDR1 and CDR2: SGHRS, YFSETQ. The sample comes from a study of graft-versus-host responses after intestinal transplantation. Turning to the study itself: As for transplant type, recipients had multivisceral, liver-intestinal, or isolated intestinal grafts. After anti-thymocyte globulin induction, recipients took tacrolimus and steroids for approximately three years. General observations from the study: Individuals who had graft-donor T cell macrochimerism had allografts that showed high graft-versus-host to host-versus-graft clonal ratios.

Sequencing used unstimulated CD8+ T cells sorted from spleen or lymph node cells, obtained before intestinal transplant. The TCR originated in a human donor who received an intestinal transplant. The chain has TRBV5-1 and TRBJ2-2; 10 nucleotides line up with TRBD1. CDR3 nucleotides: TGCGCCAGCAGCTTGAGGTCTGGACAGGGGGCCGGGGAGCTGTTTTTT. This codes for CASSLRSGQGAGELFF.